The text below deals with one T cell receptor beta chain. Its antigen remains unknown. The CDR3 has 18 residues. CDR1 and CDR2 from the germline V gene are LNHDA and SQIVND (reference sequence). Unmatched junction bases numbered 17, after V lost 7 bases and J lost 4 bases. Per the authors' pipeline: Clinicopathological groups supplied CDR3 differences that were used to build a distant-metastasis classifier for papillary thyroid cancer. Via MiXCR, TCRdb re-called the PCR reads. None of the V and J calls come from the authors' own analysis; TCRdb made them. The sample consists of about 20,000 clones, about 24% of them appearing once. This entry belongs to a study of metastatic and nonmetastatic thyroid tumors. About the study: Thyroid patients, malignant and benign, had repertoires compared across blood and tumor or nodule tissue. Findings and caveats of the study: When malignant thyroid tumors were compared with benign nodules, TCR beta diversity was reportedly significantly higher in the malignant tumors. This held in both blood and tumor samples.

All patients were untreated before thyroid surgery. The origin of this receptor is a female donor with papillary thyroid cancer or a benign thyroid nodule (not recorded which). Some clones in this sample may be carry-over from other donors' samples. The sequencing input was tumor tissue. The V and J genes are TRBV19 and TRBJ2-2; 8 bases line up with TRBD2. In DNA form, the CDR3 reads TGTGCCAGTAAGGGGGGAAGTCTGCGGGAGGTTCGCACCGGGGAGCTGTTTTTT. Translation: CASKGGSLREVRTGELFF.